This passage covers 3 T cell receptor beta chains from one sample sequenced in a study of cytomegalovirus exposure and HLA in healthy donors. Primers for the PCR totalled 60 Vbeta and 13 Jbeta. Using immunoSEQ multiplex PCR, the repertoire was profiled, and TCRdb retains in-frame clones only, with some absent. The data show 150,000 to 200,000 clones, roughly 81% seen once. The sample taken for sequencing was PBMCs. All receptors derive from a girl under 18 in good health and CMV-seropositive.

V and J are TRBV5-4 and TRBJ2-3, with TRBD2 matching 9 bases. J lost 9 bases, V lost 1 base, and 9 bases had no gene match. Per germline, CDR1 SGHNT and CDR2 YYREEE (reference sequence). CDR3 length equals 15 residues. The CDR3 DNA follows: TGTGCCAGCAGCTTGTTCAATAGCGGGGGAGGGACGCAGTATTTT. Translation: CASSLFNSGGGTQYF.

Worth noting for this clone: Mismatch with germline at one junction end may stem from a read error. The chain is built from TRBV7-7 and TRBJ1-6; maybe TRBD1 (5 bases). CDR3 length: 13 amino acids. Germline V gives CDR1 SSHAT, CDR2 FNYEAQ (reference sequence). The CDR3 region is CASSSGYSSPLHF. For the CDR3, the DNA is TGTGCTAGCAGTTCAGGGTACAGCTCGCCCCTCCACTTT. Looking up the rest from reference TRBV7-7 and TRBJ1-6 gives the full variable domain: GAGVSQSPRYKVTKRGQDVTLRCDPISSHATLYWYQQALGQGPEFLTYFNYEAQPDKSGLPSDRFSAERPEGSISTLTIQRTEQRDSAMYRCASSSGYSSPLHFGNGTRLTVT.

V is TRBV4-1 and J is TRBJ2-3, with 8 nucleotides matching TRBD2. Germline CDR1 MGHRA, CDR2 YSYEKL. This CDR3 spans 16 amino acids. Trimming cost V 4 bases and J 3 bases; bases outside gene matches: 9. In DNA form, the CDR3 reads TGCGCCAGCAGCCGGGGGCGGGGGGCGTCAACAGATACGCAGTATTTT. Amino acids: CASSRGRGASTDTQYF.